Listed below are T cell receptor beta chains from one sample, sequenced in a study of OX40 agonist ivuxolimab in advanced cancers. Libraries were prepared by immunoSEQ multiplex PCR; TCRdb keeps only in-frame clonotypes and omits some of them. Here the sample spans over 40,000 clones, around 80% being singletons. The sample here was CD4+ or CD8+ T cells sorted from blood, taken in a trial of the OX40 agonist ivuxolimab. All receptors come from an adult with an advanced solid tumor such as melanoma, head and neck, liver or kidney cancer. The CDR3 runs from the conserved cysteine through the conserved F or W. Each record gives: clone size, D gene, J gene, V gene, CDR3 protein, CDR3 DNA. D genes are given only for firm matches. Clone size is not always given. Where it is, it says once, few, many or a class for expanded clones.

abundance: NA
d_gene: NA
j_gene: TRBJ1-2
v_gene: TRBV6-1
CDR3aa: CASSDPSRYGYTF
CDR3nt: TGTGCCAGCAGTGACCCTTCAAGATATGGCTACACCTTC

abundance: once
d_gene: NA
j_gene: TRBJ1-5
v_gene: TRBV11-3
CDR3aa: CASSFGGGQPQHF
CDR3nt: TGTGCCAGCAGCTTCGGGGGGGGGCAGCCCCAGCATTTT

abundance: once
d_gene: NA
j_gene: TRBJ2-5
v_gene: TRBV29-1
CDR3aa: CSVARLGETQYF
CDR3nt: TGCAGCGTTGCGCGCCTTGGGGAGACCCAGTACTTC

abundance: NA
d_gene: NA
j_gene: TRBJ2-3
v_gene: TRBV6-5
CDR3aa: CAILRLYTDTQYF
CDR3nt: TGTGCCATCCTCAGGCTCTACACAGATACGCAGTATTTT

abundance: NA
d_gene: NA
j_gene: TRBJ1-2
v_gene: TRBV28
CDR3aa: CASSLATLGQTAGYTF
CDR3nt: TGTGCCAGCAGTTTAGCAACCCTTGGACAGACTGCTGGCTACACCTTC

abundance: NA
d_gene: NA
j_gene: TRBJ2-5
v_gene: TRBV7-9
CDR3aa: CASSSKETQYF
CDR3nt: TGTGCCAGCAGCTCCAAGGAGACCCAGTACTTC

abundance: NA
d_gene: NA
j_gene: TRBJ2-7
v_gene: TRBV6-6
CDR3aa: CASTADSYEQYF
CDR3nt: TGTGCCAGCACGGCGGACTCCTACGAGCAGTACTTC

abundance: NA
d_gene: NA
j_gene: TRBJ2-3
v_gene: TRBV6-5
CDR3aa: CASREGSRVDTQYF
CDR3nt: TGTGCCAGCAGGGAAGGGAGCCGGGTAGATACGCAGTATTTT

abundance: NA
d_gene: TRBD2
j_gene: TRBJ2-1
v_gene: TRBV4-1
CDR3aa: CASSQGAGLDPYNEQFF
CDR3nt: TGCGCCAGCAGCCAAGGAGCCGGACTAGACCCCTACAATGAGCAGTTCTTC

abundance: NA
d_gene: NA
j_gene: TRBJ1-2
v_gene: TRBV30
CDR3aa: CAWATSFLTGSGYTF
CDR3nt: TGTGCCTGGGCTACGTCTTTTTTGACAGGTTCAGGCTACACCTTC

abundance: NA
d_gene: NA
j_gene: TRBJ1-6
v_gene: TRBV6-6
CDR3aa: CASSLTGGSPLHF
CDR3nt: TGTGCCAGCAGTTTGACCGGGGGTTCACCCCTCCACTTT

abundance: NA
d_gene: NA
j_gene: TRBJ2-1
v_gene: TRBV6-5
CDR3aa: CASSPAREQFF
CDR3nt: TGTGCCAGCAGTCCCGCCCGGGAGCAGTTCTTC

abundance: NA
d_gene: NA
j_gene: TRBJ1-2
v_gene: TRBV6-6
CDR3aa: CASNGQANYGYTF
CDR3nt: TGTGCCAGCAACGGGCAAGCTAACTATGGCTACACCTTC

abundance: NA
d_gene: NA
j_gene: TRBJ2-1
v_gene: TRBV19
CDR3aa: CASSLWLSSYNEQFF
CDR3nt: TGTGCCAGTAGTTTATGGCTTAGCTCCTACAATGAGCAGTTCTTC

abundance: once
d_gene: NA
j_gene: TRBJ1-2
v_gene: TRBV11-3
CDR3aa: CASSLRPDSYGYTF
CDR3nt: TGTGCCAGCAGCTTACGGCCGGACAGCTATGGCTACACCTTC

abundance: NA
d_gene: NA
j_gene: TRBJ2-1
v_gene: TRBV2
CDR3aa: CASSLSPAGNEQFF
CDR3nt: TGTGCCAGCAGTTTGTCCCCCGCCGGCAATGAGCAGTTCTTC

abundance: NA
d_gene: TRBD1
j_gene: TRBJ2-5
v_gene: TRBV11-2
CDR3aa: CASSPGQGRVETQYF
CDR3nt: TGTGCCAGCAGTCCCGGACAGGGTAGAGTGGAGACCCAGTACTTC

abundance: NA
d_gene: NA
j_gene: TRBJ2-5
v_gene: TRBV5-1
CDR3aa: CASSFNTQETQYF
CDR3nt: TGCGCCAGCAGCTTCAACACCCAAGAGACCCAGTACTTC

abundance: NA
d_gene: NA
j_gene: TRBJ2-5
v_gene: TRBV9
CDR3aa: CASSVAPRGTETQYF
CDR3nt: TGTGCCAGCAGCGTAGCCCCTAGGGGGACAGAGACCCAGTACTTC

abundance: NA
d_gene: NA
j_gene: TRBJ1-1
v_gene: TRBV29-1
CDR3aa: CSTQGGWAMNTEAFF
CDR3nt: TGCAGCACGCAAGGGGGGTGGGCCATGAACACTGAAGCTTTCTTT

abundance: NA
d_gene: NA
j_gene: TRBJ2-5
v_gene: TRBV28
CDR3aa: CASSSTRSQETQYF
CDR3nt: TGTGCCAGCAGTTCAACGCGGTCCCAAGAGACCCAGTACTTC

abundance: NA
d_gene: NA
j_gene: TRBJ2-7
v_gene: TRBV2
CDR3aa: CASSVGPPGQYF
CDR3nt: TGTGCCAGCAGTGTGGGGCCGCCAGGGCAGTACTTC

abundance: NA
d_gene: NA
j_gene: TRBJ1-6
v_gene: TRBV9
CDR3aa: CASSVAWGGTYNSPLHF
CDR3nt: TGTGCCAGCAGCGTAGCTTGGGGGGGCACCTATAATTCACCCCTCCACTTT

abundance: NA
d_gene: TRBD1
j_gene: TRBJ2-7
v_gene: TRBV6-5
CDR3aa: CASSYSDRVRYF
CDR3nt: TGTGCCAGCAGTTACTCCGACAGGGTTAGGTACTTC

abundance: NA
d_gene: TRBD2
j_gene: TRBJ2-7
v_gene: TRBV11-2
CDR3aa: CASSLVGLAGGPAYEQYF
CDR3nt: TGTGCCAGCAGCTTAGTGGGACTAGCGGGAGGTCCCGCCTACGAGCAGTACTTC

abundance: NA
d_gene: NA
j_gene: TRBJ2-7
v_gene: TRBV5-1
CDR3aa: CASSLDGGGTFYEQYF
CDR3nt: TGCGCCAGCAGCTTGGACGGCGGAGGCACCTTCTACGAGCAGTACTTC

abundance: NA
d_gene: TRBD2
j_gene: TRBJ2-1
v_gene: TRBV2
CDR3aa: CASRAGTSGGYEQFF
CDR3nt: TGTGCCAGCAGGGCCGGGACTAGCGGGGGGTATGAGCAGTTCTTC

abundance: once
d_gene: TRBD2
j_gene: TRBJ2-1
v_gene: TRBV5-1
CDR3aa: CASSLRLAGGGYEQFF
CDR3nt: TGCGCCAGCAGCCTACGACTAGCGGGAGGTGGGTATGAGCAGTTCTTC

abundance: few
d_gene: NA
j_gene: TRBJ1-1
v_gene: TRBV30
CDR3aa: CAWSVQSGTLGAFF
CDR3nt: TGTGCCTGGAGTGTACAGTCGGGTACACTAGGAGCTTTCTTT

abundance: NA
d_gene: TRBD2
j_gene: TRBJ2-5
v_gene: TRBV19
CDR3aa: CASSFPKGLAGVETQYF
CDR3nt: TGTGCCAGTAGTTTTCCTAAGGGACTAGCGGGAGTGGAGACCCAGTACTTC

abundance: NA
d_gene: TRBD2
j_gene: TRBJ2-7
v_gene: TRBV27
CDR3aa: CASKPTSGVSYEQYF
CDR3nt: TGTGCCAGCAAACCCACTAGCGGGGTGTCCTACGAGCAGTACTTC

abundance: NA
d_gene: TRBD1
j_gene: TRBJ1-1
v_gene: TRBV10-1
CDR3aa: CASSDSDRGYLAEAFF
CDR3nt: TGCGCCAGCAGTGACTCGGACAGGGGCTATCTTGCTGAAGCTTTCTTT

abundance: NA
d_gene: NA
j_gene: TRBJ1-2
v_gene: TRBV9
CDR3aa: CASTREMGYGYTF
CDR3nt: TGTGCCAGCACCAGGGAAATGGGCTATGGCTACACCTTC

abundance: NA
d_gene: NA
j_gene: TRBJ1-1
v_gene: TRBV29-1
CDR3aa: CSVEEHPNTEAFF
CDR3nt: TGCAGCGTTGAAGAACACCCGAACACTGAAGCTTTCTTT

abundance: once
d_gene: TRBD2
j_gene: TRBJ2-1
v_gene: TRBV7-2
CDR3aa: CASSPGTSGRLEQFF
CDR3nt: TGTGCCAGCAGCCCGGGGACTAGCGGGAGGCTTGAGCAGTTCTTC

abundance: NA
d_gene: TRBD1
j_gene: TRBJ1-2
v_gene: TRBV30
CDR3aa: CAWTKGGFNYGYTF
CDR3nt: TGTGCCTGGACCAAAGGGGGCTTCAACTATGGCTACACCTTC

abundance: once
d_gene: NA
j_gene: TRBJ2-5
v_gene: TRBV7-2
CDR3aa: CASSLEALAIKQETQYF
CDR3nt: TGTGCCAGCAGCTTAGAGGCCCTAGCGATTAAGCAAGAGACCCAGTACTTC

abundance: NA
d_gene: NA
j_gene: TRBJ2-3
v_gene: TRBV28
CDR3aa: CASSYRDTQYF
CDR3nt: TGTGCCAGCAGTTACAGAGATACGCAGTATTTT

abundance: NA
d_gene: NA
j_gene: TRBJ1-4
v_gene: TRBV30
CDR3aa: CAWSVTGTLKLFF
CDR3nt: TGTGCCTGGAGTGTGACAGGCACTTTAAAACTGTTTTTT

abundance: NA
d_gene: NA
j_gene: TRBJ2-1
v_gene: TRBV9
CDR3aa: CASSSHGEQSYNEQFF
CDR3nt: TGTGCCAGCAGCTCCCATGGGGAGCAATCCTACAATGAGCAGTTCTTC

abundance: NA
d_gene: NA
j_gene: TRBJ1-1
v_gene: TRBV11-2
CDR3aa: CASSFQANTEAFF
CDR3nt: TGTGCCAGCAGCTTCCAGGCAAACACTGAAGCTTTCTTT

abundance: NA
d_gene: NA
j_gene: TRBJ1-3
v_gene: TRBV30
CDR3aa: CAWSEDGTIGNTIYF
CDR3nt: TGTGCCTGGAGTGAAGACGGGACAATTGGAAACACCATATATTTT

abundance: few
d_gene: NA
j_gene: TRBJ2-3
v_gene: TRBV9
CDR3aa: CASSVRDVADTQYF
CDR3nt: TGTGCCAGCAGCGTAAGAGACGTTGCAGATACGCAGTATTTT

abundance: NA
d_gene: NA
j_gene: TRBJ2-3
v_gene: TRBV7-3
CDR3aa: CASSLALTFDTDTQYF
CDR3nt: TGTGCCAGCAGCTTAGCATTGACTTTTGACACAGATACGCAGTATTTT

abundance: few
d_gene: TRBD2
j_gene: TRBJ2-7
v_gene: TRBV7-2
CDR3aa: CASSLGSTSGRPSF
CDR3nt: TGTGCCAGCAGCTTGGGAAGTACTAGCGGGAGGCCCTCATTC

abundance: NA
d_gene: NA
j_gene: TRBJ2-1
v_gene: TRBV5-4
CDR3aa: CASSSQLVYNEQFF
CDR3nt: TGCGCCAGCAGCTCCCAACTAGTCTACAATGAGCAGTTCTTC

abundance: NA
d_gene: TRBD2
j_gene: TRBJ2-2
v_gene: TRBV7-9
CDR3aa: CASSLTSGRGTGELFF
CDR3nt: TGTGCCAGCAGCCTCACTAGCGGGAGGGGCACCGGGGAGCTGTTTTTT

abundance: NA
d_gene: NA
j_gene: TRBJ2-7
v_gene: TRBV6-1
CDR3aa: CASRTDRSFTYEQYF
CDR3nt: TGTGCCAGCAGGACCGACAGGTCCTTCACCTACGAGCAGTACTTC

abundance: few
d_gene: NA
j_gene: TRBJ1-1
v_gene: TRBV6-1
CDR3aa: CASSGFGGDTEAFF
CDR3nt: TGTGCCAGCAGTGGGTTTGGGGGGGACACTGAAGCTTTCTTT

abundance: few
d_gene: NA
j_gene: TRBJ1-2
v_gene: TRBV5-1
CDR3aa: CASSLDGGRSRGYTF
CDR3nt: TGCGCCAGCAGCTTGGATGGGGGGAGATCGCGCGGCTACACCTTC

abundance: NA
d_gene: NA
j_gene: TRBJ1-3
v_gene: TRBV2
CDR3aa: CASSEQLSSGNTIYF
CDR3nt: TGTGCCAGCAGTGAACAATTAAGCTCTGGAAACACCATATATTTT